Listed below are T cell receptor beta chains from one sample, sequenced in a study of blood T cell repertoires in COVID-19. Produced via immunoSEQ multiplex PCR; TCRdb's table is partial and in-frame only. This table has roughly 230,000 clones, approximately 86% appearing once. The sequencing input was peripheral blood. The receptors derive from a woman aged 55-69 years with active or convalescent COVID-19. Each CDR3 is given with its conserved first and last residue. The order of the fields is clone size, J gene, D gene, V gene, CDR3 length, CDR3 protein, CDR3 DNA. D genes are given only for firm matches. Size is omitted from some rows. Given values are once, few, many or a class for expanded clones.

clone_size: -
j_call: TRBJ2-1
d_call: TRBD2
v_call: TRBV20-1
cdr3_length: 11
cdr3_aa: CSATGGNEQFF
cdr3_nt: TGCAGTGCTACGGGGGGGAATGAGCAGTTCTTC

clone_size: -
j_call: TRBJ2-5
d_call: TRBD2
v_call: TRBV7-9
cdr3_length: 14
cdr3_aa: CASSLGLAEETQYF
cdr3_nt: TGTGCCAGCAGCTTGGGACTAGCGGAAGAGACCCAGTACTTC

clone_size: -
j_call: TRBJ2-1
d_call: TRBD2
v_call: TRBV20-1
cdr3_length: 15
cdr3_aa: CSASKREVVRNEQFF
cdr3_nt: TGCAGTGCTAGTAAGCGGGAGGTCGTGAGAAATGAGCAGTTCTTC

clone_size: -
j_call: TRBJ2-5
d_call: -
v_call: TRBV30
cdr3_length: 13
cdr3_aa: CAWSNSESLPQYF
cdr3_nt: TGTGCCTGGAGTAATAGCGAATCTTTGCCCCAGTACTTC

clone_size: -
j_call: TRBJ2-7
d_call: -
v_call: TRBV27
cdr3_length: 16
cdr3_aa: CASSLSIWGVMDEQYF
cdr3_nt: TGTGCCAGCAGTTTATCTATCTGGGGGGTAATGGACGAGCAGTACTTC

clone_size: -
j_call: TRBJ1-1
d_call: -
v_call: TRBV2
cdr3_length: 13
cdr3_aa: CASHSRGKTEAFF
cdr3_nt: TGTGCCAGCCACAGCAGGGGAAAAACTGAAGCTTTCTTT

clone_size: -
j_call: TRBJ1-1
d_call: TRBD1
v_call: TRBV18
cdr3_length: 13
cdr3_aa: CASSGQADTEAFF
cdr3_nt: TGTGCCAGCTCAGGACAGGCGGACACTGAAGCTTTCTTT

clone_size: -
j_call: TRBJ1-2
d_call: -
v_call: TRBV7-8
cdr3_length: 14
cdr3_aa: CASSLVRDTSGYTF
cdr3_nt: TGTGCCAGCAGCTTAGTGAGGGACACCTCGGGCTACACCTTC

clone_size: -
j_call: TRBJ1-4
d_call: TRBD1
v_call: TRBV11-3
cdr3_length: 14
cdr3_aa: CASSQGGQGRKLFF
cdr3_nt: TGTGCCAGCAGCCAGGGTGGACAGGGGAGAAAACTGTTTTTT

clone_size: -
j_call: TRBJ2-2
d_call: -
v_call: TRBV18
cdr3_length: 17
cdr3_aa: CASSPLTDISNTGELFF
cdr3_nt: TGTGCCAGCTCACCACTGACGGACATATCGAACACCGGGGAGCTGTTTTTT

clone_size: -
j_call: TRBJ2-1
d_call: TRBD2
v_call: TRBV12-5
cdr3_length: 19
cdr3_aa: CASGLVSGIPPSSYNEQFF
cdr3_nt: TGTGCTAGTGGTTTGGTCAGCGGGATTCCCCCAAGCTCCTACAATGAGCAGTTCTTC

clone_size: -
j_call: TRBJ1-5
d_call: -
v_call: TRBV28
cdr3_length: 13
cdr3_aa: CASSSGSVKPQHF
cdr3_nt: TGTGCCAGCAGTTCGGGGTCTGTCAAGCCCCAGCATTTT

clone_size: -
j_call: TRBJ2-3
d_call: -
v_call: TRBV11-2
cdr3_length: 15
cdr3_aa: CASSSSSIGTDTQYF
cdr3_nt: TGTGCCAGCAGCTCTTCTAGTATAGGCACAGATACGCAGTATTTT

clone_size: many
j_call: TRBJ1-4
d_call: -
v_call: TRBV27
cdr3_length: 14
cdr3_aa: CASSLAGANEKLFF
cdr3_nt: TGTGCCAGCAGTTTGGCGGGGGCTAATGAAAAACTGTTTTTT

clone_size: few
j_call: TRBJ2-1
d_call: -
v_call: TRBV12-3/TRBV12-4
cdr3_length: 10
cdr3_aa: CASSLSEQFF
cdr3_nt: TGTGCCAGCAGTTTAAGCGAGCAGTTCTTC

clone_size: -
j_call: TRBJ1-4
d_call: TRBD1
v_call: TRBV2
cdr3_length: 16
cdr3_aa: CASSRDRGEVGEKLFF
cdr3_nt: TGTGCCAGCAGTCGGGACAGGGGGGAGGTCGGAGAAAAACTGTTTTTT

clone_size: -
j_call: TRBJ2-2
d_call: -
v_call: TRBV6-5
cdr3_length: 15
cdr3_aa: CASSSGTPNTGELFF
cdr3_nt: TGTGCCAGCAGTTCCGGGACACCGAACACCGGGGAGCTGTTTTTT

clone_size: -
j_call: TRBJ2-2
d_call: -
v_call: TRBV30
cdr3_length: 14
cdr3_aa: CAWGRVANTGELFF
cdr3_nt: TGTGCCTGGGGGCGGGTTGCGAACACCGGGGAGCTGTTTTTT

clone_size: -
j_call: TRBJ2-5
d_call: -
v_call: TRBV12-2
cdr3_length: 18
cdr3_aa: CASRLAVTSGRAQETQYF
cdr3_nt: TGTGCAAGTCGCTTAGCGGTAACTAGCGGGCGGGCCCAAGAGACCCAGTACTTC

clone_size: -
j_call: TRBJ1-3
d_call: TRBD1
v_call: TRBV7-9
cdr3_length: 17
cdr3_aa: CASSSIPGQDTGNTIYF
cdr3_nt: TGTGCCAGCAGCTCAATTCCCGGACAGGATACTGGAAACACCATATATTTT

clone_size: -
j_call: TRBJ2-2
d_call: -
v_call: TRBV19
cdr3_length: 15
cdr3_aa: CASSIVQSNTGELFF
cdr3_nt: TGTGCCAGTAGTATAGTTCAATCCAACACCGGGGAGCTGTTTTTT

clone_size: -
j_call: TRBJ1-5
d_call: -
v_call: TRBV10-2
cdr3_length: 14
cdr3_aa: CASSEAGTGGPQHF
cdr3_nt: TGCGCCAGCAGTGAGGCAGGGACCGGGGGGCCCCAGCATTTT

clone_size: -
j_call: TRBJ2-2
d_call: TRBD2
v_call: TRBV6-4
cdr3_length: 15
cdr3_aa: CASSDSTGGAGELFF
cdr3_nt: TGTGCCAGCAGTGACTCGACGGGAGGGGCCGGGGAGCTGTTTTTT

clone_size: -
j_call: TRBJ2-1
d_call: TRBD2
v_call: TRBV11-3
cdr3_length: 16
cdr3_aa: CASARAGGRSGNEQFF
cdr3_nt: TGTGCCAGCGCAAGGGCGGGCGGGAGGAGTGGCAATGAGCAGTTCTTC

clone_size: -
j_call: TRBJ2-1
d_call: TRBD1
v_call: TRBV2
cdr3_length: 15
cdr3_aa: CASSEGDRVVNEQFF
cdr3_nt: TGTGCCAGCAGTGAAGGGGACAGGGTTGTTAATGAGCAGTTCTTC

clone_size: few
j_call: TRBJ2-1
d_call: TRBD2
v_call: TRBV11-3
cdr3_length: 13
cdr3_aa: CASSPVWGGEQFF
cdr3_nt: TGTGCCAGCAGCCCTGTCTGGGGGGGTGAGCAGTTCTTC

clone_size: -
j_call: TRBJ2-6
d_call: TRBD1
v_call: TRBV6-5
cdr3_length: 14
cdr3_aa: CASSRTGEANVLTF
cdr3_nt: TGTGCCAGCAGTAGGACAGGGGAAGCCAACGTCCTGACTTTC

clone_size: once
j_call: TRBJ2-6
d_call: -
v_call: TRBV11-3
cdr3_length: 17
cdr3_aa: CASSFLQSWYGANVLTF
cdr3_nt: TGTGCCAGCAGCTTCCTTCAGTCCTGGTACGGGGCCAACGTCCTGACTTTC

clone_size: -
j_call: TRBJ1-2
d_call: TRBD1
v_call: TRBV9
cdr3_length: 16
cdr3_aa: CASSPTGQGIFSGYTF
cdr3_nt: TGTGCCAGCAGCCCCACTGGACAGGGCATTTTCTCTGGCTACACCTTC

clone_size: once
j_call: TRBJ1-1
d_call: -
v_call: TRBV7-9
cdr3_length: 14
cdr3_aa: CASSRPRGNTEAFF
cdr3_nt: TGTGCCAGCAGCCGCCCCCGCGGGAACACTGAAGCTTTCTTT

clone_size: -
j_call: TRBJ2-5
d_call: TRBD1
v_call: TRBV5-4
cdr3_length: 15
cdr3_aa: CASSTGQGEQETQYF
cdr3_nt: TGTGCCAGCAGCACCGGACAGGGGGAACAAGAGACCCAGTACTTC

clone_size: -
j_call: TRBJ1-2
d_call: -
v_call: TRBV12-3/TRBV12-4
cdr3_length: 13
cdr3_aa: CASSFSEIYGYTF
cdr3_nt: TGTGCCAGCAGTTTTTCGGAGATCTATGGCTACACCTTC

clone_size: -
j_call: TRBJ2-3
d_call: -
v_call: TRBV14
cdr3_length: 14
cdr3_aa: CASSLGQTTDTQYF
cdr3_nt: TGTGCCAGCAGCCTCGGACAGACCACCGATACGCAGTATTTT

clone_size: -
j_call: TRBJ2-1
d_call: TRBD2
v_call: TRBV28
cdr3_length: 16
cdr3_aa: CASSLSASGGAGEQFF
cdr3_nt: TGTGCCAGCAGTTTATCCGCTAGCGGGGGGGCAGGTGAGCAGTTCTTC

clone_size: -
j_call: TRBJ2-2
d_call: TRBD2
v_call: TRBV28
cdr3_length: 18
cdr3_aa: CASSSPGTSGGYTGELFF
cdr3_nt: TGTGCCAGCAGTTCGCCGGGGACTAGCGGGGGATACACCGGGGAGCTGTTTTTT

clone_size: -
j_call: TRBJ1-1
d_call: -
v_call: TRBV5-1
cdr3_length: 16
cdr3_aa: CASSFYSLERDTEAFF
cdr3_nt: TGCGCCAGCAGCTTTTACTCCTTGGAGAGGGACACTGAAGCTTTCTTT

clone_size: -
j_call: TRBJ2-1
d_call: TRBD2
v_call: TRBV19
cdr3_length: 15
cdr3_aa: CASKARTSAYNEQFF
cdr3_nt: TGTGCCAGTAAGGCGAGGACTAGCGCATACAATGAGCAGTTCTTC

clone_size: -
j_call: TRBJ2-5
d_call: TRBD1
v_call: TRBV5-1
cdr3_length: 18
cdr3_aa: CASSLAYSRGQGRETQYF
cdr3_nt: TGCGCCAGCAGCTTGGCCTACAGCCGGGGACAGGGAAGAGAGACCCAGTACTTC

clone_size: -
j_call: TRBJ2-1
d_call: -
v_call: TRBV4-1
cdr3_length: 15
cdr3_aa: CASSNWGEVYNEQFF
cdr3_nt: TGCGCCAGCAGCAATTGGGGGGAGGTTTACAATGAGCAGTTCTTC

clone_size: -
j_call: TRBJ2-2
d_call: TRBD1
v_call: TRBV5-1
cdr3_length: 18
cdr3_aa: CASSSPGQGRSNTGELFF
cdr3_nt: TGCGCCAGCAGCTCACCGGGACAGGGGAGGTCGAACACCGGGGAGCTGTTTTTT

clone_size: -
j_call: TRBJ2-7
d_call: TRBD2
v_call: TRBV6-6
cdr3_length: 16
cdr3_aa: CASSPGLASIVYEQYF
cdr3_nt: TGTGCCAGCAGTCCCGGACTAGCCTCAATAGTTTACGAGCAGTACTTC

clone_size: few
j_call: TRBJ2-2
d_call: -
v_call: TRBV4-1
cdr3_length: 19
cdr3_aa: CASSQDRLLAYSNTGELFF
cdr3_nt: TGCGCCAGCAGCCAAGATCGCCTTCTAGCGTATTCGAACACCGGGGAGCTGTTTTTT

clone_size: -
j_call: TRBJ2-1
d_call: -
v_call: TRBV2
cdr3_length: 16
cdr3_aa: CASSGGAGVIWNEQFF
cdr3_nt: TGTGCCAGCAGTGGGGGGGCGGGAGTAATATGGAATGAGCAGTTCTTC